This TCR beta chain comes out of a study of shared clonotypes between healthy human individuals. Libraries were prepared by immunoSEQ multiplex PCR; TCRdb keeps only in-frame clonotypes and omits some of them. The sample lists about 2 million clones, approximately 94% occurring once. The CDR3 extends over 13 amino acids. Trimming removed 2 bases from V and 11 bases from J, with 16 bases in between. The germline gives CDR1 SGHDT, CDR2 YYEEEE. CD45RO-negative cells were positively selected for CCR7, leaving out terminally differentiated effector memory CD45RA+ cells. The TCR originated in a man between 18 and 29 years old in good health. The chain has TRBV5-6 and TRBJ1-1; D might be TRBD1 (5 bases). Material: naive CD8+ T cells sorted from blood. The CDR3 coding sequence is TGTGCCAGCAGCTTTGGGACCCAGCCAGGGGCTTTCTTT. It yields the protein CASSFGTQPGAFF.